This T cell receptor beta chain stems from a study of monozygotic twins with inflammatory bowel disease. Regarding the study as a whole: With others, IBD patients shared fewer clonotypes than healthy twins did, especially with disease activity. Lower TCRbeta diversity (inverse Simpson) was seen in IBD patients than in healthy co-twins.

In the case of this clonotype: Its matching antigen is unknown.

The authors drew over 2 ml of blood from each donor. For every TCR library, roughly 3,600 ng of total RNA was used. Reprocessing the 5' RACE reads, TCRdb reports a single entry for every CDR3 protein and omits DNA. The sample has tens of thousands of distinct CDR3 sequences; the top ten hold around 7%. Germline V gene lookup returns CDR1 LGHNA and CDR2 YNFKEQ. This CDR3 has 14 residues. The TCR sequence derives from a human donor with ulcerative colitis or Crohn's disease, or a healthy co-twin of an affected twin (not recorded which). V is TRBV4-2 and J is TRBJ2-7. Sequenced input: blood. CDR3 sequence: CASSPHSLSYEQYF.